The present entry profiles one TCR beta chain with its context. Its antigen is still unknown. Sequenced by immunoSEQ multiplex PCR; TCRdb stores in-frame clones only, minus some. In the table there are approximately 340,000 clones, roughly 85% of which are singletons. The sample is drawn from a study of Ad26.COV2.S vaccination and SARS-CoV-2 variants. Study as a whole: Enrolled in COV1001, the donor was in the Ad26.COV2.S trial arm, which received the vaccine. Study findings and constraints: Reports say spike-specific CD8+ and CD4+ T cell responses covered substantial breadth after vaccination.

The germline V and J ends were trimmed by 8 bases and 0 bases, with 10 bases remaining between them. Germline V CDR1 and CDR2: MGHRA, YSYEKL. The CDR3 consists of 13 residues. The treatment denotes: some 20 received Ad26.COV2.S at low or high dose, single or two shots; about 5 received placebo; per-sample allocation not given. Collection of samples fell on day 63 after the first vaccine or placebo injection. The sequence came from a person aged 18-65 years who received the Ad26.COV2.S COVID-19 vaccine or a placebo. The chain carries TRBV4-1 and TRBJ2-5; D is possibly TRBD1 (5 bases). The sample here was peripheral blood, taken in a trial of Ad26.COV2.S vaccine versus placebo. The chain's CDR3 is CASRGHYQETQYF. CDR3 coding DNA: TGCGCCAGCCGTGGACACTACCAAGAGACCCAGTACTTC.